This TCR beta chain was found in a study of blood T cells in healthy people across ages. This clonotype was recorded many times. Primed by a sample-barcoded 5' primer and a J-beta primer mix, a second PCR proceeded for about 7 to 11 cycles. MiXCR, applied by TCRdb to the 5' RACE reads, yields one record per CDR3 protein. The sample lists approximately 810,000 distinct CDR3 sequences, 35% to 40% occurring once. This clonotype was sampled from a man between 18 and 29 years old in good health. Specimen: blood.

In nucleotides, the CDR3 is TGTGCCAGCAGCCCCCAAATAACACAGGGGCACTCCTACGAGCAGTACTTC. Translation: CASSPQITQGHSYEQYF. The rearrangement links TRBV7-9 to TRBJ2-7, with TRBD1 matching 7 bases. Germline CDR1 reads SEHNR; CDR2 reads FQNEAQ (reference sequence). The CDR3 contains 17 residues. Trimming removed 5 bases from V and 0 bases from J; junction bases left unmatched: 13.